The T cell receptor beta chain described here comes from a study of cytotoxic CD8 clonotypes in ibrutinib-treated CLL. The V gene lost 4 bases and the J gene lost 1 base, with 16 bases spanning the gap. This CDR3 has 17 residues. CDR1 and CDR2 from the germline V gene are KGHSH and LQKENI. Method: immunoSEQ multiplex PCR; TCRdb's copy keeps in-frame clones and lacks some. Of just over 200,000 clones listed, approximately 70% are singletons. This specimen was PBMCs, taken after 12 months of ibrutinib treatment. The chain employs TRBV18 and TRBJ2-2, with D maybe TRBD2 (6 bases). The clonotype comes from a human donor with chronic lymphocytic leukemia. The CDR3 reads CASSLFFSGGNTGELFF. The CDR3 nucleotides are TGTGCCAGCTCACTCTTCTTTAGCGGAGGGAACACCGGGGAGCTGTTTTTT.